What follows are 29 T cell receptor beta chains derived from one specimen sequenced in a study of regulatory T cells in long-lasting Graves disease. The time point is: persistent/refractory GD, antithyroid drugs over 5 years with positive TRAb. The TCR library was made from RNA extracted from PBMCs. Arm-PCR of CDR3 regions and iRepertoire HTBI primers were the basis on which TCR beta libraries were built. TCRdb reanalysed the multiplex PCR reads using MiXCR and keeps one entry per CDR3 protein. The sample includes about 420,000 distinct CDR3 sequences, 23% seen only once; the top ten take about a quarter. The specimen was peripheral blood mononuclear cells (PBMCs), collected when the disease was refractory, from a patient treated with antithyroid drugs. All receptors come from a female donor with Graves disease.

This clonotype has only a few counts. V gene TRBV20-1 combines with J gene TRBJ1-1, with TRBD1 matching over 8 bases. CDR3 length equals 14 residues. CDR1 is DFQATT and CDR2 is SNEGSKA in the germline V gene (reference sequence). After removal of 1 base from V and 1 base from J, the junction contained 2 bases not matched to a gene. The DNA of the CDR3 is TGCAGTGCTAGAGGGACAGGGCGGAACACTGAAGCTTTCTTT. It encodes CSARGTGRNTEAFF.

The chain combines TRBV27 with TRBJ2-5; no firm D call. V lost 3 bases and J lost 9, with 14 bases in between. Germline CDR1 MNHEY, CDR2 SMNVEV (reference sequence). There are 13 residues in the CDR3. CDR3 DNA sequence: TGTGCCAGCAGTTTTTACGGGCTAAAGGCCCAGTACTTC. Protein sequence: CASSFYGLKAQYF.

Only a few counts were recorded for this clonotype. CDR3 residues: CASSVGAGGFTEAFF. The CDR3 DNA reads as TGTGCCAGCAGCGTAGGGGCAGGGGGCTTTACTGAAGCTTTCTTT. V is TRBV9 and J is TRBJ1-1; 8 nucleotides align to TRBD1. V lost 0 bases and J lost 5; bases outside the gene matches: 6. The CDR3 is 15 residues long. Germline CDR1 is SGDLS and CDR2 is YYNGEE. The whole variable domain, remainder taken from reference TRBV9 and TRBJ1-1, is DSGVTQTPKHLITATGQRVTLRCSPRSGDLSVYWYQQSLDQGLQFLIQYYNGEERAKGNILERFSAQQFPDLHSELNLSSLELGDSALYFCASSVGAGGFTEAFFGQGTRLTVV.

There are a few counts of this clonotype. This sequence joins TRBV25-1 and TRBJ1-1, with a tentative D call TRBD1 (5 bases). Germline CDR1 and CDR2: MGHDK and SYGVNS. This CDR3 has 15 residues. The V gene lost 6 bases and the J gene lost 1 base, with 15 bases spanning the gap. The CDR3 DNA reads TGTGCCAGCAGCGCGTTTAGGGGCGCGAACACTGAAGCTTTCTTT. Protein: CASSAFRGANTEAFF.

The chain links TRBV18 to TRBJ1-1; tentative D call: TRBD1 (6 bases). Germline V gene sequence: CDR1 KGHSH, CDR2 LQKENI. Deletions cut 6 bases from V and 7 bases from J, with 15 bases between. The CDR3 runs to 13 residues. CDR3 amino acids: CASSQQGFVEAFF. The CDR3, as DNA: TGTGCCAGCTCGCAACAGGGTTTCGTTGAAGCTTTCTTT.

In this sample, this clonotype turned up a few times. One base away lies a much larger clone, so this may be a sequencing read error. The genes are TRBV11-2 and TRBJ1-6; D is unresolved. The V gene's germline CDR1 is SGHAT and CDR2 FQNNGV. The CDR3 extends over 18 amino acids. In DNA, the CDR3 is TGTGTCAGCAGCCCGCGCCGGAACGGACCGGGGAGTAATTCACCCCTCCACTTT. It translates to CVSSPRRNGPGSNSPLHF. The whole variable domain, remainder taken from reference TRBV11-2 and TRBJ1-6, is EAGVAQSPRYKIIEKRQSVAFWCNPISGHATLYWYQQILGQGPKLLIQFQNNGVVDDSQLPKDRFSAERLKGVDSTLKIQPAKLEDSAVYLCVSSPRRNGPGSNSPLHFGNGTRLTVT.

The chain carries TRBV12-3 or TRBV12-4 and TRBJ1-1, with 11 bases lining up with TRBD1. This CDR3 is built from 15 residues. The ends lost 1 base at V and 6 bases at J; junction bases unmatched: 4. The CDR3 spells CASSLGTGGRAEAFF. The CDR3, as DNA: TGTGCCAGCAGTTTAGGGACAGGGGGCCGAGCTGAAGCTTTCTTT.

This clonotype was found a few times. The chain uses TRBV6-5 and TRBJ2-4; 9 nucleotides line up with TRBD2. From germline, CDR1 is MNHEY and CDR2 SVGAGI. CDR3 size: 17 residues. V dropped 0 bases and J dropped 4; count of bases not matched to a gene: 7. The CDR3 loop reads CASSYSVAGVGKNIQYF. The CDR3 region has the DNA TGTGCCAGCAGTTACTCTGTAGCGGGAGTAGGGAAAAACATTCAGTACTTC.

This clonotype was seen many times. This chain uses TRBV2 with TRBJ1-4; TRBD1 agrees at 9 bases. Losses at the gene ends were 3 bases for V and 8 bases for J; bases not matched to a gene: 4. This CDR3 is built from 14 residues. Per the germline V gene, CDR1 is SNHLY and CDR2 is FYNNEI. The chain's CDR3 is CASSDGTGSEKLFF. Written as DNA, the CDR3 is TGTGCCAGCAGTGACGGGACAGGGTCGGAAAAACTGTTTTTT.

This clonotype appeared many times. The J gene is TRBJ2-5, the V gene TRBV2; no reliable D call. Germline V CDR1 and CDR2: SNHLY, FYNNEI. The CDR3 is made up of 12 amino acids. Trimming stripped 3 bases from V and 6 bases from J, with 8 bases between. CDR3 DNA sequence: TGTGCCAGCAGTGATATTCGAAAGACCCAGTACTTC. This translates into CASSDIRKTQYF.

This clonotype showed up just a few times. The V call is TRBV6-1, the J call TRBJ2-5; 7 nucleotides agree with TRBD2. This CDR3 spans 17 amino acids. Germline CDR1 reads MNHNS; CDR2 reads SASEGT. V was clipped by 2 bases and J by 1 base; unmatched bases: 10. In DNA, the CDR3 is TGTGCCAGCAGTGAAACGGGTGCTAGCGGCAGCCAAGAGACCCAGTACTTC. Protein product: CASSETGASGSQETQYF.

The chain is built from TRBV24-1 and TRBJ2-5; 9 bases are a match to TRBD1. The J call is doubtful: the DNA matches TRBJ2-1 better. Germline-derived CDR1 and CDR2 are KGHDR and SFDVKD. The CDR3 runs to 16 residues. As DNA, the CDR3 is TGTGCCACCAGTGTCCCGGGACAGGGTAGGCTCAATGAGCAGTTCTTC. As protein: CATSVPGQGRLNEQFF.

This clonotype was found many times. V is TRBV15 and J is TRBJ1-2; the D gene is possibly TRBD1 (5 bases). Trimming shortened V by 5 bases and J by 0 bases, and 10 bases separated the two germline ends. This CDR3 contains 14 residues. Germline V lookup: CDR1 LNHNV, CDR2 YYDKDF (reference sequence). CDR3 sequence reads: CATSAGTTNYGYTF. As DNA, the CDR3 is TGTGCCACCAGCGCCGGGACTACTAACTATGGCTACACCTTC. The variable domain in full, completed from reference TRBV15 and TRBJ1-2, reads DAMVIQNPRYQVTQFGKPVTLSCSQTLNHNVMYWYQQKSSQAPKLLFHYYDKDFNNEADTPDNFQSRRPNTSFCFLDIRSPGLGDTAMYLCATSAGTTNYGYTFGSGTRLTVV.

This clonotype appeared many times. The chain links TRBV11-2 to TRBJ2-5; no clear D. V lost 5 bases and J lost 4, with 8 bases in between. This CDR3 spans 12 amino acids. The V gene's germline CDR1 is SGHAT and CDR2 FQNNGV. The CDR3 sequence: CASSTRTETQYF. CDR3 sequence (DNA): TGTGCCAGCAGCACCAGAACAGAGACCCAGTACTTC.

The rearrangement uses TRBV30 and TRBJ2-3; D ambiguous. The CDR3 extends over 17 amino acids. V shed 1 base and J shed 1 base, with 18 bases lying between them. The germline V gene has CDR1 GTSNPN and CDR2 SVGIG (reference sequence). CDR3 DNA: TGTGCCTGGAGTGCCAGGACGTCTCCAATGGGCACAGATACGCAGTATTTT. Translating it yields CAWSARTSPMGTDTQYF.

This sequence joins TRBV5-1 and TRBJ2-3; 8 positions match TRBD2. CDR1 and CDR2 (germline): SGHRS, YFSETQ. J gave up 1 base and V 2 bases, and 9 bases lay outside the gene matches. The CDR3 is made up of 17 amino acids. Here the CDR3 reads CASSFSSGAGGTDTQYF. Here the CDR3 DNA reads TGCGCCAGCAGCTTCAGTTCGGGAGCGGGAGGCACAGATACGCAGTATTTT.

This clonotype was seen many times. This chain links TRBV7-2 with TRBJ1-2; possibly TRBD1 for D (5 bases). Germline-derived CDR1 and CDR2 are SGHTA and FQGNSA. With 3 bases removed from V and 4 bases from J, the gap between germline ends came to 12 bases. CDR3 length equals 14 residues. In DNA form, the CDR3 reads TGTGCCAGCAGCTTGGGGCAGTCGGGCTATGGCTACACCTTC. Translating gives CASSLGQSGYGYTF.

A note on this clonotype: This may be a read error: a much more frequent sequence differs by one nucleotide. The V and J genes are TRBV28 and TRBJ2-7, with 8 bases fitting TRBD2. This CDR3 region has 14 residues. Germline assignment: CDR1 MDHEN and CDR2 SYDVKM. Here the CDR3 DNA reads TGTGCCAGCAGGGCAGCGGGAGAGGCCTACGGGCAGTACTTC. Encoded protein: CASRAAGEAYGQYF. The whole variable domain, remainder taken from reference TRBV28 and TRBJ2-7, is DVKVTQSSRYLVKRTGEKVFLECVQDMDHENMFWYRQDPGLGLRLIYFSYDVKMKEKGDIPEGYSVSREKKERFSLILESASTNQTSMYLCASRAAGEAYGQYFGPGTRLTVT.

There are a few counts of this clonotype. The chain joins TRBV6-5 to TRBJ2-1; a possible D gene is TRBD2 (6 bases). This CDR3 has 14 amino acids. The germline V gene encodes CDR1 MNHEY and CDR2 SVGAGI. V lost 0 bases and J 10 bases, leaving 13 bases between the germline ends. DNA of the CDR3: TGTGCCAGCAGTTACTCCCGGGGAGGTAGGGAGCAGTTCTTC. It yields the protein CASSYSRGGREQFF.

The chain carries TRBV20-1 and TRBJ2-1; D is unresolved. The V end was cut by 1 base, the J end by 7 bases, with 5 bases between. The V gene's germline CDR1 is DFQATT and CDR2 SNEGSKA (reference sequence). This CDR3 contains 11 residues. CDR3 region: CSARVVNEQFF. For the CDR3, the DNA is TGCAGTGCTAGAGTAGTTAATGAGCAGTTCTTC.

The chain recombines TRBV7-3 with TRBJ2-2, with 7 bases matching TRBD1. The CDR3 runs 15 residues. With V trimmed by 5 bases and J by 2 bases, 5 bases remained unmatched. From germline, CDR1 is SGHTA and CDR2 FQGTGA. CDR3 nucleotides: TGTGCCAGCAGCGCCCGGACAGGAAACACCGGGGAGCTGTTTTTT. Protein: CASSARTGNTGELFF.

This clonotype was seen only a few times. The rearrangement uses TRBV5-6 and TRBJ1-1, with no clear D. This CDR3 region has 16 residues. The V and J ends lost 0 bases and 4 bases respectively, with 16 bases between them. Per the germline V gene, CDR1 is SGHDT and CDR2 is YYEEEE. The CDR3 DNA reads TGTGCCAGCAGCTTGGGAGGTCGCAGGTTGAGCACTGAAGCTTTCTTT. Its translation is CASSLGGRRLSTEAFF.

This sequence joins TRBV5-1 and TRBJ2-5; 8 positions match TRBD1. The V and J ends lost 3 bases and 9 bases, in that order; junction bases with no gene match: 10. The length of the CDR3 is 14 residues. The germline CDR1 and CDR2 sequences are SGHRS and YFSETQ. The CDR3 DNA follows: TGCGCCAGCAGCTCCGACAGGGGCCCAGGGGCCCAGTACTTC. Translated, it gives CASSSDRGPGAQYF. Full variable domain (rest looked up from reference TRBV5-1 and TRBJ2-5): KAGVTQTPRYLIKTRGQQVTLSCSPISGHRSVSWYQQTPGQGLQFLFEYFSETQRNKGNFPGRFSGRQFSNSRSEMNVSTLELGDSALYLCASSSDRGPGAQYFGPGTRLLVL.

In its sample, this clonotype was seen many times. CDR3 nucleotide sequence: TGTGCCAGCAGTGAGGGGACAGGGTTCCACGAGCAGTACTTC. It encodes CASSEGTGFHEQYF. The rearrangement uses TRBV2 and TRBJ2-7; 9 nucleotides match TRBD1. The CDR3 loop spans 14 amino acids. The germline V gene encodes CDR1 SNHLY and CDR2 FYNNEI. Trimming removed 3 bases from V and 5 bases from J; junction bases left unmatched: 5. Using reference TRBV2 and TRBJ2-7 for the parts outside the CDR3, the full variable domain is EPEVTQTPSHQVTQMGQEVILRCVPISNHLYFYWYRQILGQKVEFLVSFYNNEISEKSEIFDDQFSVERPDGSNFTLKIRSTKLEDSAMYFCASSEGTGFHEQYFGPGTRLTVT.

CDR3 nucleotide sequence: TGCAGTGCTAGTCGGGCCGGGAGCTCCTACAATGAGCAGTTCTTC. It codes for CSASRAGSSYNEQFF. The V call is TRBV20-1, the J call TRBJ2-1; D might be TRBD2 (6 bases). The CDR3 runs 15 residues. Trimming took 3 bases from V and 0 from J, leaving 12 bases between them. Germline V gives CDR1 DFQATT, CDR2 SNEGSKA (reference sequence).

This clonotype was detected a few times. The chain recombines TRBV7-3 with TRBJ2-1, with D perhaps being TRBD1 or TRBD2 (5 bases each). The CDR3 covers 14 residues. Germline V CDR1 and CDR2: SGHTA, FQGTGA. V lost 1 base and J lost 4, with 8 bases in between. The CDR3 sequence is CASSLMGEYNEQFF. The CDR3 nucleotides are TGTGCCAGCAGCTTAATGGGGGAGTACAATGAGCAGTTCTTC.

V gene TRBV25-1 combines with J gene TRBJ2-7; 7 bases line up with TRBD2. The CDR3 runs to 13 residues. Per germline, CDR1 MGHDK and CDR2 SYGVNS. V trimming: 4 bases; J trimming: 3 bases; junction bases outside the gene matches: 3. The DNA of the CDR3 is TGTGCCAGCAGTGGAGCGGGAATCTACGAGCAGTACTTC. Translation: CASSGAGIYEQYF.

This clonotype came up a few times. Being one base from a much bigger clone, this may be a read error. The V gene is TRBV12-3 or TRBV12-4, the J gene TRBJ2-7, with D hard to call. This CDR3 is built from 14 residues. CDR3 nucleotide sequence: TGTGCCAGCACGGCTAGGGTGAATGTCTACGAGCAGCACTTC. Translated, it gives CASTARVNVYEQHF.

This clonotype was counted between two and nine times. The chain is built from TRBV29-1 and TRBJ1-2; D possibly corresponds to TRBD1 (5 bases). CDR1 and CDR2 (germline): SQVTM, ANQGSEA. The ends were cut back, 0 bases at V and 5 bases at J, with 10 bases in the middle. This CDR3 comprises 13 residues. The CDR3 sequence is CSVEERGEYGYTF. In nucleotides, the CDR3 is TGCAGCGTTGAAGAAAGAGGGGAATATGGCTACACCTTC.